Following are 17 T cell receptor beta chains from one sample sequenced in a study of metastatic and nonmetastatic thyroid tumors (TCRdb year 2020). The library was generated by PCR. TCRdb names Illumina HiSeq 4000 as the instrument used. In-frame beta chains were kept once TCRdb had trimmed the public reads at Q25 with fastp and called clones with MiXCR. Present in this sample are about 40,000 clones, approximately 16% of which were seen just once. The top ten hold approximately 10% of the sample. No patient had received any treatment before thyroid surgery. Source material: tumor tissue. These receptors all stem from a female donor with papillary thyroid cancer or a benign thyroid nodule (not recorded which). Some clones in this sample may be carry-over from other donors' samples.

There are many counts of this clone. The J gene is TRBJ2-1, the V gene TRBV10-1, with TRBD2 matching 10 bases. In germline, CDR1 is WNHNN, CDR2 SYGVQD (reference sequence). Germline trimming cut 5 bases from V and 7 bases from J; bases unmatched to any gene: 2. This CDR3 is built from 13 residues. CDR3 amino acids: CASSLAGVNEQFF. In DNA, the CDR3 is TGCGCCAGCAGTCTAGCGGGAGTTAATGAGCAGTTCTTC.

This clone was counted a few times. The genes are TRBV19 and TRBJ2-2; D unclear. There are 15 residues in the CDR3. V was cut by 5 bases and J by 2 bases, with 12 bases left in between. The germline gives CDR1 LNHDA, CDR2 SQIVND (reference sequence). The CDR3 here is CASSEVVVNTGELFF. In DNA form, the CDR3 reads TGTGCCAGTAGTGAGGTGGTCGTTAACACCGGGGAGCTGTTTTTT.

This clone has at least ten counts. The V gene is TRBV5-6, the J gene TRBJ1-1; maybe TRBD1 (6 bases). The CDR3 has 13 amino acids. Germline V lookup: CDR1 SGHDT, CDR2 YYEEEE. The V end was cut by 7 bases, the J end by 3 bases, with 13 bases between. The CDR3 sequence is CASWGPGHTEAFF. CDR3 DNA sequence: TGTGCCAGCTGGGGGCCAGGGCACACTGAAGCTTTCTTT.

The chain recombines TRBV2 with TRBJ2-7, with 12 bases matching TRBD2. V gave up 10 bases and J gave up 1 base; unmatched junction bases: 5. This CDR3 is built from 14 residues. Germline V gene sequence: CDR1 SNHLY, CDR2 FYNNEI. Here the CDR3 reads CANSGLAGSYEQYF. In DNA form, the CDR3 reads TGTGCCAACAGCGGACTAGCGGGATCCTACGAGCAGTACTTC.

This clone was counted many times. The chain carries TRBV12-3 or TRBV12-4 and TRBJ1-5; no reliable D call. Trimming removed 6 bases at V and 1 base at J, with 4 bases between. CDR3 size: 12 residues. The DNA for the CDR3 is TGTGCCAGCAGCGACAGCAATCAGCCCCAGCATTTT. Protein sequence: CASSDSNQPQHF.

This clone was counted ten times or more. This rearrangement joins TRBV28 to TRBJ2-7, with 9 positions matching TRBD2. The V segment lost 5 bases and the J segment 6 bases; nucleotides outside the gene matches: 14. CDR3 size: 16 residues. CDR1 is MDHEN, CDR2 SYDVKM, per germline. Written as DNA, the CDR3 is TGTGCCAGCAGTCCCTCCAACAGGGGCGGGAGGGTCGAGCAGTACTTC. The encoded protein is CASSPSNRGGRVEQYF.

This clone turned up a few times. This chain connects TRBV24-1 to TRBJ2-3; tentatively, D is TRBD2 (6 bases). The CDR3 extends over 16 amino acids. Trimming left V 4 bases short and J 0 bases short, with 13 bases between. The germline gives CDR1 KGHDR, CDR2 SFDVKD. CDR3 DNA: TGTGCCACCAGTGACAGCCATAGCGGAAGCACAGATACGCAGTATTTT. This gives the protein CATSDSHSGSTDTQYF.

This clone was seen ten or more times. This CDR3 reads CASSGQGRAAFF. For the CDR3, the DNA is TGTGCCAGCAGTGGACAGGGAAGGGCAGCTTTCTTT. V and J are TRBV28 and TRBJ1-1; 8 bases are shared with TRBD1. The CDR3 consists of 12 residues. Looked up from germline, CDR1 is MDHEN and CDR2 is SYDVKM. J gave up 10 bases and V 5 bases, and 6 bases lay outside the gene matches.

As for this clone: A much larger clonotype is one base distant, so this may be a read error. This sequence joins TRBV14 and TRBJ2-5; a weak D match, TRBD1 (6 bases). The V gene's germline CDR1 is SGHDN and CDR2 FVKESK. The CDR3 covers 14 residues. The CDR3 sequence: CAISQETGRETQYF. CDR3 coding DNA: TGTGCCATCAGCCAAGAAACAGGGCGAGAGACCCAGTACTTC.

This clone came up a few times. Being one base from a much bigger clone, this may be a read error. The chain employs TRBV12-3 or TRBV12-4 and TRBJ1-1; D call uncertain. V shed 3 bases and J shed 6 bases, with 11 bases lying between them. The CDR3 runs 13 residues. CDR3 nucleotides: TGTGCCAGCAGTTTGTCCCTCCGGGCTGAAGCTTTCTTT. Encoded protein: CASSLSLRAEAFF.

In regard to this clone: Being one base from a much bigger clone, this may be a read error. The CDR3 is CASSLMSGRPLYNEQFF. DNA of the CDR3: TGTGCCAGCAGCTTGATGAGCGGGAGGCCCCTCTACAATGAGCAGTTCTTC. This chain uses TRBV5-4 with TRBJ2-1; 9 bases agree with TRBD2. After removal of 1 base from V and 3 bases from J, the junction contained 8 bases not matched to a gene. Germline loops: CDR1 SGHNT, CDR2 YYREEE (reference sequence). This CDR3 spans 17 amino acids.

This clone was seen a handful of times. A read error is possible here, since a much larger clone lies one base away. V is TRBV6-2 or TRBV6-3 and J is TRBJ1-1; no definite D call. This CDR3 spans 14 amino acids. Germline V CDR1 and CDR2: MNHEY, SVGEGT. V gave up 2 bases and J gave up 4 bases, with 11 bases separating them. In DNA, the CDR3 is TGTGCCAGCAGTTACATGGTACTGCGCACTGAAGCTTTCTTT. Translated: CASSYMVLRTEAFF.

This chain links TRBV24-1 with TRBJ2-1; D not resolved. Germline lookup yields CDR1 KGHDR and CDR2 SFDVKD. Deletions cut 5 bases from V and 6 bases from J, with 16 bases between. This CDR3 spans 15 amino acids. This CDR3 reads CATSGGVSRANEQFF. CDR3 DNA: TGTGCCACCAGTGGGGGTGTCTCCCGGGCCAATGAGCAGTTCTTC.

The CDR3 DNA sequence: TGTGCCAGCAGCCCAAGTACCAGCGGGAGTGACAATGAGCAGTTCTTC. This translates into CASSPSTSGSDNEQFF. The rearrangement links TRBV6-2 or TRBV6-3 to TRBJ2-1; 8 nucleotides match TRBD2. Germline values: CDR1 MNHEY, CDR2 SVGEGT. The V segment lost 6 bases and the J segment 5 bases; nucleotides outside the gene matches: 12. The CDR3 extends over 16 amino acids.

V gene TRBV6-7 combines with J gene TRBJ2-2, with D possibly called TRBD1 or TRBD2 (6 bases each). TRBV6-7 falls under the ORF class, with uncertain function. V lost 4 bases and J lost 13, with 22 bases in between. The CDR3 is 15 amino acids. The CDR3 reads CASSLEGEDTGWLFF. CDR3 DNA: TGTGCCAGCAGTTTAGAGGGGGAGGACACCGGGTGGCTGTTTTTT.

In its sample, this clone was seen many times. The rearrangement joins TRBV9 to TRBJ1-1, with TRBD1 as a possible D gene (6 bases). Germline CDR1 and CDR2: SGDLS and YYNGEE. V lost 4 bases and J 0 bases, leaving 10 bases between the germline ends. The CDR3 loop spans 14 amino acids. The CDR3 here is CASSPGQMNTEAFF. The CDR3 DNA reads TGTGCCAGCAGCCCCGGACAGATGAACACTGAAGCTTTCTTT.

This clone was seen repeatedly, ten times or more. The J gene is TRBJ2-5, the V gene TRBV24-1; 7 nucleotides align to TRBD2. The CDR3 loop spans 13 amino acids. The J segment lost 5 bases and the V segment lost 5 bases, leaving 4 bases of the junction unmatched. The V gene's germline CDR1 is KGHDR and CDR2 SFDVKD. CDR3 in amino acids: CATSVGGKETQYF. CDR3 sequence (DNA): TGTGCCACCAGTGTCGGGGGGAAGGAGACCCAGTACTTC.